This passage covers 8 T cell receptor beta chains from one sample sequenced in a study of CD8+ T cells in alopecia areata listed by TCRdb under 2018. The treatment or condition label, as the study defines it: oral pan-JAK inhibitor, 5-10 mg twice daily. Library creation used the immunoSEQ multiplex PCR assay. For TCR sequencing, RNA was extracted from every sample and reverse transcribed into cDNA to serve as template. TCRdb carries this immuneACCESS record with in-frame sequences only. Its versions omit some clonotypes, under half of them owing to an unresolved V gene in the studies checked, with the rest unexplained. For this sample there are 150,000 or so clones; approximately 52% appear just once. The ten biggest clones cover roughly 17% of the sample. The source was CD4+ T cells sorted from blood, collected between weeks 55 and 65, from a patient treated with tofacitinib. Receptors were obtained from a human donor with alopecia areata.

The chain recombines TRBV10-3 with TRBJ2-3; D could derive from TRBD1 or TRBD2 (5 bases each). CDR1 is ENHRY, CDR2 SYGVKD, per germline. The CDR3 loop spans 13 amino acids. The V and J ends lost 5 bases and 2 bases respectively, with 8 bases between them. For the CDR3, the DNA is TGTGCCATCAGTAGAGGGGACACAGATACGCAGTATTTT. Its protein is CAISRGDTDTQYF.

This clone was detected only once. This sequence joins TRBV29-1 and TRBJ2-7; no clear D. The CDR3 sequence is 11 residues long. Deletions cut 4 bases from V and 4 bases from J, with 8 bases between. Germline CDR1 SQVTM, CDR2 ANQGSEA. The DNA for the CDR3 is TGCAGCGTTGTTGTTCGATACGAGCAGTACTTC. It encodes CSVVVRYEQYF.

This chain uses TRBV30 with TRBJ2-3, with unresolved D. CDR1 GTSNPN and CDR2 SVGIG come from the germline V gene (reference sequence). V shed 2 bases and J shed 6 bases, with 6 bases lying between them. The CDR3 is 11 residues long. CDR3 coding DNA: TGTGCCTGGAGTCCCAGCGATACGCAGTATTTT. Its protein product is CAWSPSDTQYF.

This clone was counted a few times. This sequence joins TRBV19 and TRBJ1-2; D gene unclear. The V end lost 5 bases, the J end lost 14 bases, and 15 bases lay between the germline ends. Germline CDR1 LNHDA, CDR2 SQIVND (reference sequence). The CDR3 is made up of 11 amino acids. The chain's CDR3 is CASSQQPPLTF. As DNA, the CDR3 is TGTGCCAGTAGTCAACAGCCTCCTTTGACCTTC.

This chain uses TRBV30 with TRBJ1-3; D uncertain. Germline CDR1 GTSNPN, CDR2 SVGIG (reference sequence). The CDR3 is 14 residues long. Trimming took 3 bases from V and 0 from J, leaving 9 bases between them. CDR3 region: CAWSGTFSGNTIYF. The CDR3 DNA is TGTGCCTGGAGCGGAACCTTCTCTGGAAACACCATATATTTT.

There are a few counts of this clone. The V gene is TRBV7-9, the J gene TRBJ2-6; 8 positions match TRBD1. Germline V CDR1 and CDR2: SEHNR, FQNEAQ (reference sequence). The CDR3 contains 15 residues. With 5 bases clipped from V and 5 bases from J, the junction kept 5 bases outside the gene matches. CDR3 nucleotides: TGTGCCAGCAGCCTCGACAGGGGTCGGGCCAACGTCCTGACTTTC. As protein: CASSLDRGRANVLTF.

This chain uses TRBV6-6 with TRBJ1-2; possible D gene TRBD1, 6 bases. Looked up from germline, CDR1 is MNHNY and CDR2 is SVGAGI (reference sequence). Trimming pared 5 bases from V and 2 bases from J, leaving 15 bases between. This CDR3 contains 15 residues. Here the CDR3 reads CASSMEQGGNYGYTF. As DNA, the CDR3 is TGTGCCAGCAGTATGGAACAGGGCGGCAACTATGGCTACACCTTC.

The sample holds a few counts of this clone. The V gene is TRBV28, the J gene TRBJ1-2; 7 bases match TRBD1. This CDR3 has 16 residues. From germline, CDR1 is MDHEN and CDR2 SYDVKM. V shed 2 bases and J 0 bases; nucleotides not matched to a gene: 6. CDR3: CASSLVKGTANYGYTF. In DNA, the CDR3 is TGTGCCAGCAGTTTAGTTAAGGGGACAGCTAACTATGGCTACACCTTC.